Below, one T cell receptor beta chain is given with its context. Its specific antigen is unknown. No clone much larger than this one lies a single base away; base qualities are absent. The sample holds other DNA sequences that translate to the same CDR3. The CDR3 regions of human TCRbeta chains were analyzed by immunosequencing. As for the authors' bioinformatics: Repertoire TCRs were checked for matches against a reference library of SARS-CoV-2-specific TCRs that had been generated using the MIRA antigen-specificity platform. Breadth was defined as the fraction of unique TCRs that were SARS-CoV-2-associated. Depth was defined as the fraction of total T cells that were SARS-CoV-2-associated. Using the MIRA data, every spike-specific TCR was mapped to the spike region that the TCR reacted to and assigned to either a CD4 or a CD8 class. Log10-transformed breadth and depth values were compared by one-way ANOVA with Sidak's multiple comparisons tests. Entries here come from immuneACCESS through TCRdb and include only in-frame sequences with V and J called. Some clones fail to appear in such tables; in the studies checked, an unresolved V gene covers under half of the shortfall, and the cause of the remainder is unknown. D and trimming were read from the DNA, whereas the V and J calls and clone size are those reported in that table. For this sample the table gives 35,000 to 50,000 clones, of which about four fifths were detected only once. The ten largest make up about 20% of the sample.

This sample was taken from a study of T cell responses to AZD1222 COVID-19 vaccine (dated by TCRdb to about 2021). With regard to the full study: TCR sequencing was performed for roughly 250 trial participants, of whom some 200 were given two doses of AZD1222 and some 25 were given two doses of MenACWY control vaccine. Trial participants were enrolled into age subgroups of 18-55, 56-69 and 70-plus years, which contained about 150, 27 and 61 TCR-sequenced participants, respectively. Results and caveats for the whole study, not just this receptor: Epitopes outside the regions mutated in the B.1.351 and B.1.1.7 variants were reportedly recognized by nearly half of the unique spike-specific TCRs. Conclusions about previously exposed vaccinees are limited because only five to seven AZD1222 recipients were SARS-CoV-2 seropositive at baseline. A significant rise in spike-specific TCR breadth and depth was observed after two AZD1222 doses relative to day 0 and relative to MenACWY recipients. In the small 56-69-year group, the increase in depth fell short of significance, most likely because of low power. Most participants were white British and females outnumbered males, and the authors suggested that clonal diversity may have been underestimated. The whole spike protein was spanned by vaccine-associated CD4 TCRs, and dominant responses were seen in regions 160-218 and 743-854. No day 14 peak-response samples were available, so repertoires were characterized only after the peak T cell response.

The time point label here, explained by the study, means: about 28 days (+/-7) after the second vaccine dose. In the paper's terms, the treatment or condition label means: meningococcal conjugate vaccine given as trial control. Vaccinee samples were obtained from the UK trials COV001 and COV002, which included a single-blind randomized controlled phase 2/3 trial of AZD1222 (ChAdOx1 nCoV-19) in healthy adults. Trial participant PBMC samples were collected at day 0 and day 28 after the second dose for TCRbeta chain sequencing. This TCR was sampled from an adult who received the MenACWY meningococcal vaccine as a control. This sample comprised peripheral blood, obtained 28 days after the second dose of the MenACWY control vaccine.

The bases read TGTGCCAGCAACAAGGGGGTGGGCGAGCAGTACTTC. Translated, this gives CASNKGVGEQYF. The chain was built from TRBV28 and TRBJ2-7, and the D gene may be TRBD1, 6 bases matching. V loses 7 bases, J loses 6 bases, and the germline ends lie 13 bases apart. The CDR1 and CDR2 encoded by the germline V gene are MDHEN and SYDVKM. Counted from cysteine to phenylalanine, this CDR3 has 12 amino acids. The kept DNA is CDR3 alone, 36 bases in frame from the first base.